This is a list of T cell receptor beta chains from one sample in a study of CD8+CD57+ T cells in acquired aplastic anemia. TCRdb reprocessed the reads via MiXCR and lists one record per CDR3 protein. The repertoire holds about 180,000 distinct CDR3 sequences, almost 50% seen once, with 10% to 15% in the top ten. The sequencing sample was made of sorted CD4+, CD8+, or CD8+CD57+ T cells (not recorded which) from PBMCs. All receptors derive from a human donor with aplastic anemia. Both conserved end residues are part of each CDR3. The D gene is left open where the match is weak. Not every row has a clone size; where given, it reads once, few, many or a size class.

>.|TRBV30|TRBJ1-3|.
CALTDSGNTIYF
TGTGCCTTGACAGATTCTGGAAACACCATATATTTT
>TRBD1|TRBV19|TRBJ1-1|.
CASSMGQGRTEAFF
TGTGCCAGTAGTATGGGACAGGGACGGACTGAAGCTTTCTTT
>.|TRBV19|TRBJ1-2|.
CASNKPDSNYGYTF
TGTGCCAGTAACAAACCGGACAGTAACTATGGCTACACCTTC
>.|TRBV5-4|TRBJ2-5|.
CASSLGQGNQETQYF
TGTGCCAGCAGCTTGGGGCAGGGGAACCAAGAGACCCAGTACTTC
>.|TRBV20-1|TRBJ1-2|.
CSASRSGSNYGYTF
TGCAGTGCTAGTCGATCGGGTTCTAACTATGGCTACACCTTC
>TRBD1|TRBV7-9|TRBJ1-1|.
CASSSGTGPTEAFF
TGTGCCAGCAGCTCGGGGACAGGGCCCACTGAAGCTTTCTTT
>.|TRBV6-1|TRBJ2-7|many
CASSVGHEQYF
TGTGCCAGCAGTGTTGGACACGAGCAGTACTTC
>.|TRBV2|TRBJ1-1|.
CASRPSVEAFF
TGTGCCAGTAGACCCAGCGTTGAAGCTTTCTTT
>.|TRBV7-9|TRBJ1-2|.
CASSLATEAPLF
TGTGCCAGCAGCTTAGCAACGGAAGCCCCACTCTTC
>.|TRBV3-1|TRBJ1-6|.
CASSHSGENSPLHF
TGTGCCAGCAGCCACTCTGGGGAAAATTCACCCCTCCACTTT
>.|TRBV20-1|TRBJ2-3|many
CSASPRAGTDTQYF
TGCAGTGCTAGTCCCAGGGCTGGTACAGATACGCAGTATTTT
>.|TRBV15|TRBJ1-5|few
CATEGEDNQPQHF
TGTGCCACCGAGGGGGAGGACAATCAGCCCCAGCATTTT
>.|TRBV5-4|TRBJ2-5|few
CASSLARQETQYF
TGTGCCAGCAGCTTGGCCCGGCAAGAGACCCAGTACTTC
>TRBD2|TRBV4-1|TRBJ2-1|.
CASSRGGLAILGNEQFF
TGCGCCAGCAGCCGCGGAGGACTAGCCATTCTCGGCAATGAGCAGTTCTTC
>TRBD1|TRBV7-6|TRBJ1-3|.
CASSPRQGPNSGNTIYF
TGTGCCAGCAGCCCCAGACAGGGTCCAAACTCTGGAAACACCATATATTTT